This section outlines one TCR delta chain sequence together with its context. Its antigen is undetermined. Sequencing covered both gamma and delta TCR chains per sample. TCRdb reprocessed the multiplex PCR reads through CATT. The table lists tens of thousands of delta-chain clones, around 1.7% of them singletons. The data are from a study of γδ T cells in repeated Plasmodium falciparum infection. Background on the study: Age- and gender-matched Australian children served as comparison for malaria-exposed Malian children. Study-level findings and limits: In Vdelta2-negative, largely Vdelta1+, gammadelta repertoires, repeated controlled infections appeared to drive clonal selection waves.

The CDR3 is 15 residues long. V lost 8 bases and J 6 bases, leaving 22 bases between the germline ends. Germline V gives CDR1 TSWWSYY, CDR2 QGS. Vgamma9/Vdelta2+ and Vdelta2-negative gammadelta T cells were flow-sorted from PBMC for bulk sequencing. Input material: gamma-delta T cells from blood. This receptor was identified in a pool of human donors (malaria-infected and uninfected, not separated). This chain connects TRDV1 to TRDJ1; D is possibly TRDD3 (6 bases). The CDR3 region is CALTPPLLGANKLIF. CDR3 sequence (DNA): TGTGCTCTTACCCCCCCTCTTTTGGGGGCGAATAAACTCATCTTT.